The next 26 T cell receptor beta chains were all read from a single sample in a study of shared clonotypes between healthy human individuals. Sequencing was performed with immunoSEQ multiplex PCR; in TCRdb, only in-frame clones are kept and a portion is missing. In the table there are 500,000 or so clones, about 96% of which are singletons. Sample: naive CD4+ T cells sorted from blood. Subset of the sample: CD45RA+ positively selected. The source is a woman aged 25 to 39 in good health.

This sequence joins TRBV5-6 and TRBJ2-5, with 7 bases matching TRBD2. CDR1 SGHDT and CDR2 YYEEEE come from the germline V gene. The ends lost 3 bases at V and 1 base at J; junction bases unmatched: 3. CDR3 length: 14 amino acids. CDR3 residues: CASSYRGVQETQYF. The CDR3 nucleotides read TGTGCCAGCAGCTACCGGGGGGTCCAAGAGACCCAGTACTTC.

The chain is built from TRBV7-2 and TRBJ2-2, with TRBD2 identical over 9 bases. Trimming cost V 5 bases and J 6 bases; bases outside gene matches: 7. The CDR3 runs 15 residues. The germline V gene has CDR1 SGHTA and CDR2 FQGNSA. For the CDR3, the DNA is TGTGCCAGCAGCCTTAGCGGGAGCTTCGCCGGGGAGCTGTTTTTT. Translated: CASSLSGSFAGELFF.

This clone was recorded only once. V usage is TRBV19 and J usage is TRBJ1-2; D remains ambiguous. Per germline, CDR1 LNHDA and CDR2 SQIVND (reference sequence). Trimming took off 5 bases at V and 4 bases at J, with 14 bases between the two ends. The CDR3 totals 14 residues. In DNA, the CDR3 is TGTGCCAGTAGTCCGCGGACGGAAAGCTATGGCTACACCTTC. Translated, it gives CASSPRTESYGYTF. Looking up the rest from reference TRBV19 and TRBJ1-2 gives the full variable domain: DGGITQSPKYLFRKEGQNVTLSCEQNLNHDAMYWYRQDPGQGLRLIYYSQIVNDFQKGDIAEGYSVSREKKESFPLTVTSAQKNPTAFYLCASSPRTESYGYTFGSGTRLTVV.

The chain employs TRBV6-1 and TRBJ1-2; D possibly corresponds to TRBD1 (5 bases). The CDR3 extends over 17 amino acids. The V gene lost 2 bases and the J gene lost 4 bases, with 20 bases spanning the gap. Germline V lookup: CDR1 MNHNS, CDR2 SASEGT. CDR3 region: CASSETWTQKSFYGYTF. CDR3 sequence (DNA): TGTGCCAGCAGTGAAACCTGGACACAAAAGTCTTTCTATGGCTACACCTTC.

There are a few counts of this clone. CDR3 sequence: CASSQDATSYEQYF. The CDR3 DNA follows: TGCGCCAGCAGCCAAGATGCGACTTCCTACGAGCAGTACTTC. This rearrangement joins TRBV4-1 to TRBJ2-7; no firm D call. Trimming left V 0 bases short and J 1 base short, with 7 bases between. The germline V gene encodes CDR1 MGHRA and CDR2 YSYEKL. The CDR3 is 14 amino acids.

This chain links TRBV11-2 with TRBJ2-7; D is unclear. The CDR3 has 13 residues. Deletions cut 3 bases from V and 12 bases from J, with 18 bases between. Per the germline V gene, CDR1 is SGHAT and CDR2 is FQNNGV. CDR3 sequence reads: CASSLGKGRSSYF. CDR3 bases: TGTGCCAGCAGCTTGGGCAAAGGGCGAAGCTCGTACTTC.

The DNA for the CDR3 is TGTGCCAGCAGCGTACGGTCCGGGGTGGAGACCCAGTACTTC. Residues: CASSVRSGVETQYF. The chain recombines TRBV9 with TRBJ2-5; D perhaps matches TRBD2 (5 bases). Germline V CDR1 and CDR2: SGDLS, YYNGEE. The germline V and J ends were trimmed by 1 base and 5 bases, with 12 bases remaining between them. The CDR3 length is 14 residues.

The V call is TRBV6-5, the J call TRBJ1-5, with 9 bases aligning to TRBD1. With V trimmed by 6 bases and J by 6 bases, 6 bases remained unmatched. From germline, CDR1 is MNHEY and CDR2 SVGAGI. This CDR3 has 14 residues. The DNA of the CDR3 is TGTGCCAGCAGGACACAGGGGGCTGGTCAGCCCCAGCATTTT. Translation gives CASRTQGAGQPQHF.

V usage is TRBV7-9 and J usage is TRBJ2-5, with unresolved D. Germline V CDR1 and CDR2: SEHNR, FQNEAQ (reference sequence). CDR3 length: 13 amino acids. The germline V and J ends were trimmed by 4 bases and 0 bases, with 6 bases remaining between them. Here the CDR3 reads CASSSSYQETQYF. The CDR3 DNA reads TGTGCCAGCAGCTCGAGTTACCAAGAGACCCAGTACTTC.

The chain carries TRBV4-1 and TRBJ2-3, with 9 bases identical to TRBD1. CDR1 is MGHRA, CDR2 YSYEKL, per germline. Trimming at V came to 2 bases and at J to 7 bases, leaving 10 bases not matched to a gene. CDR3 size: 16 residues. In nucleotides, the CDR3 is TGCGCCAGCAGCCAACCTGCCCGGGACAGGGAAAATACGCAGTATTTT. Encoded protein: CASSQPARDRENTQYF.

The rearrangement links TRBV6-4 to TRBJ1-2; 8 positions agree with TRBD1. Germline trimming cut 6 bases from V and 6 bases from J; bases unmatched to any gene: 6. The CDR3 covers 13 residues. Germline V gives CDR1 MRHNA, CDR2 SNTAGT. The CDR3 DNA follows: TGTGCCAGCAGGACTGGACAGGGTGATGGCTACACCTTC. Amino acids: CASRTGQGDGYTF.

The chain is built from TRBV5-1 and TRBJ1-4; a possible D gene is TRBD1 (6 bases). Trimming pared 4 bases from V and 2 bases from J, leaving 12 bases between. The CDR3 runs 15 residues. CDR1 is SGHRS and CDR2 is YFSETQ in the germline V gene. CDR3 bases: TGCGCCAGCAGCCCGTCGGACAGCACTAATGAAAAACTGTTTTTT. The encoded protein is CASSPSDSTNEKLFF.

The J gene is TRBJ1-5, the V gene TRBV6-6, with a possible D match to TRBD1 (5 bases). This CDR3 is built from 14 residues. V was clipped by 5 bases and J by 5 bases, with 13 bases between them. Germline V gene sequence: CDR1 MNHNY, CDR2 SVGAGI (reference sequence). For the CDR3, the DNA is TGTGCCAGCAGTACCCGCAGGGCGGATCAGCCCCAGCATTTT. This gives the protein CASSTRRADQPQHF.

The V gene is TRBV5-1, the J gene TRBJ1-1; D call uncertain. The CDR3 loop spans 16 amino acids. The germline gives CDR1 SGHRS, CDR2 YFSETQ. V was trimmed by 3 bases and J by 5 bases, leaving 20 bases between them. CDR3 coding DNA: TGCGCCAGCAGCTCAACGGTGGTGGTTGACGGGACTGAAGCTTTCTTT. Its protein product is CASSSTVVVDGTEAFF.

CDR3 residues: CASSPRKGGKGEAFF. CDR3 sequence (DNA): TGTGCCAGCAGTCCCCGCAAAGGGGGCAAGGGTGAAGCTTTCTTT. The gene calls are TRBV27 and TRBJ1-1, with 7 positions matching TRBD1. This CDR3 contains 15 residues. Germline CDR1 MNHEY, CDR2 SMNVEV (reference sequence). Trimming at V came to 5 bases and at J to 7 bases, leaving 13 bases not matched to a gene.

In the case of this clone: The sample carries other DNA sequences with the same CDR3. The rearrangement joins TRBV5-1 to TRBJ1-5; tentatively, D is TRBD1 (6 bases). The germline V and J ends were trimmed by 0 bases and 4 bases, with 8 bases remaining between them. This CDR3 spans 14 amino acids. Germline CDR1 and CDR2: SGHRS and YFSETQ. For the CDR3, the DNA is TGCGCCAGCAGCTTGGACAGGGAGAATCAGCCCCAGCATTTT. It translates to CASSLDRENQPQHF. The variable domain in full, with the rest retrieved from reference TRBV5-1 and TRBJ1-5, is KAGVTQTPRYLIKTRGQQVTLSCSPISGHRSVSWYQQTPGQGLQFLFEYFSETQRNKGNFPGRFSGRQFSNSRSEMNVSTLELGDSALYLCASSLDRENQPQHFGDGTRLSIL.

The chain recombines TRBV5-1 with TRBJ2-2; 15 bases fit TRBD2. The germline V gene encodes CDR1 SGHRS and CDR2 YFSETQ. There are 16 residues in the CDR3. The J segment lost 8 bases and the V segment lost 4 bases, leaving 6 bases of the junction unmatched. DNA for the CDR3: TGCGCCAGCAGCCGGACTAGCGGGAGGGCCACAGGGGAGCTGTTTTTT. Its protein is CASSRTSGRATGELFF.

The rearrangement links TRBV6-5 to TRBJ1-4; D unclear. Trimming took 6 bases from V and 6 from J, leaving 14 bases between them. The CDR3 has 14 residues. Germline V gene data show CDR1 as MNHEY and CDR2 as SVGAGI. The CDR3 loop is CASRKDWPYEKLFF. The CDR3 DNA reads as TGTGCCAGCAGAAAGGACTGGCCCTATGAAAAACTGTTTTTT.

J is TRBJ2-7 and V is TRBV28, with TRBD2 matching over 7 bases. Germline assignment: CDR1 MDHEN and CDR2 SYDVKM. Unmatched junction bases numbered 2, after V lost 2 bases and J lost 4 bases. This CDR3 has 13 residues. The CDR3 DNA is TGTGCCAGCAGTTTACTAGCGGAATACGAGCAGTACTTC. It translates to CASSLLAEYEQYF. The full variable domain, with the rest looked up from reference TRBV28 and TRBJ2-7, is DVKVTQSSRYLVKRTGEKVFLECVQDMDHENMFWYRQDPGLGLRLIYFSYDVKMKEKGDIPEGYSVSREKKERFSLILESASTNQTSMYLCASSLLAEYEQYFGPGTRLTVT.

The chain joins TRBV5-1 to TRBJ2-1, with 10 bases that match TRBD2. Germline CDR1 SGHRS, CDR2 YFSETQ. Germline trimming cut 2 bases from V and 1 base from J; bases unmatched to any gene: 3. The CDR3 is 16 amino acids. As DNA, the CDR3 is TGCGCCAGCAGCTTTACTAGCGGGACTTCCTACAATGAGCAGTTCTTC. Encoded protein: CASSFTSGTSYNEQFF.

The chain is built from TRBV19 and TRBJ1-2; D not resolved. V lost 7 bases and J 7 bases, leaving 16 bases between the germline ends. Germline CDR1 and CDR2: LNHDA and SQIVND (reference sequence). The CDR3 consists of 13 residues. For the CDR3, the DNA is TGTGCCAGTAAAATACCGGAATTAAGTGGCTACACCTTC. Amino acids: CASKIPELSGYTF.

The chain couples TRBV5-7 to TRBJ1-1, with D maybe TRBD1 (5 bases). TRBV5-7 is placed among ORFs of uncertain function. The CDR3 has 14 amino acids. Trimming removed 0 bases from V and 7 bases from J, with 13 bases in between. DNA of the CDR3: TGTGCCAGCAGCTTGGGAGGGGCGGGCGGTGAAGCTTTCTTT. Its translation: CASSLGGAGGEAFF.

The V and J genes are TRBV18 and TRBJ2-7; D unclear. Trimming left V 2 bases short and J 7 bases short, with 9 bases between. Germline V gene data show CDR1 as KGHSH and CDR2 as LQKENI. The CDR3 has 12 amino acids. The CDR3 sequence is CASSPEAREQYF. Written as DNA, the CDR3 is TGTGCCAGCTCACCAGAGGCGCGGGAGCAGTACTTC.

The chain combines TRBV2 with TRBJ2-5; D unclear. V was shortened by 3 bases and J by 5 bases, with 10 bases between the two germline ends. Germline V CDR1 and CDR2: SNHLY, FYNNEI. The CDR3 consists of 13 residues. Here the CDR3 DNA reads TGTGCCAGCAGTGAGGTGGTGCGTGAGACCCAGTACTTC. Its protein is CASSEVVRETQYF.

This chain links TRBV4-1 with TRBJ2-5; 9 bases align to TRBD1. The CDR3 totals 16 residues. Germline V CDR1 and CDR2: MGHRA, YSYEKL. With V trimmed by 4 bases and J by 1 base, 7 bases remained unmatched. CDR3 nucleotides: TGCGCCAGCAGCCTTGGGACAGGGATATTCCAAGAGACCCAGTACTTC. Translating gives CASSLGTGIFQETQYF.

This chain connects TRBV7-7 to TRBJ2-5; 7 bases match TRBD2. The CDR3 totals 13 residues. Germline V CDR1 and CDR2: SSHAT, FNYEAQ (reference sequence). Trimming cost V 5 bases and J 7 bases; bases outside gene matches: 7. The CDR3 is CASSRGEKWTQYF. In DNA form, the CDR3 reads TGTGCCAGCAGCCGGGGGGAAAAATGGACCCAGTACTTC.